Presented here are 32 T cell receptor beta chains from one specimen sequenced in a study of shared clonotypes between healthy human individuals (dated by TCRdb to about 2020). For the CD8 naive samples, CD45RO-negative cells were positively selected for CCR7, yielding a CD45RA+CCR7+ population from which TemRA cells were excluded. Libraries were built with the immunoSEQ multiplex PCR assay. The source is immuneACCESS, and TCRdb retained only in-frame sequences with V and J called. Part of the clones is not carried over; for the studies checked, unresolved V genes explain less than half of this, and the remainder is unexplained. The sample profile shows approximately 1.9 million clones; around 95% of them were found once. Approximately 1.7% of the sample goes to the ten largest clones. The sample consisted of naive CD8+ T cells from PBMCs. Interpreted using the paper, the cell subset or site label stands for: CD45RA+CCR7+. The source of these receptors is a man younger than 30 in good health. Some clones in this sample may be carry-over from other donors' samples.

The chain joins TRBV30 to TRBJ1-1; TRBD1 is a possible D gene (5 bases). Trimming left V 0 bases short and J 3 bases short, with 11 bases between. Germline lookup yields CDR1 GTSNPN and CDR2 SVGIG (reference sequence). This CDR3 spans 14 amino acids. The CDR3 DNA reads TGTGCCTGGAGTGTACTTCGGGGCTACACTGAAGCTTTCTTT. This encodes CAWSVLRGYTEAFF.

The chain recombines TRBV4-2 with TRBJ2-2, with TRBD2 identical over 7 bases. Germline V CDR1 and CDR2: LGHNA, YNFKEQ. This CDR3 has 18 residues. V shed 3 bases and J 4 bases; nucleotides not matched to a gene: 14. CDR3 nucleotide sequence: TGTGCCAGCAGCCACAAACTCCGGGACTGGGGGGGCACCGGGGAGCTGTTTTTT. Translating gives CASSHKLRDWGGTGELFF.

The genes are TRBV19 and TRBJ1-5; D call uncertain. Germline CDR1 LNHDA, CDR2 SQIVND (reference sequence). The CDR3 has 12 residues. The V end was cut by 4 bases, the J end by 3 bases, with 4 bases between. CDR3 DNA sequence: TGTGCCAGTAGTACCGTCAATCAGCCCCAGCATTTT. Translated: CASSTVNQPQHF.

V and J are TRBV10-3 and TRBJ2-5; 8 bases match TRBD2. The end of the DNA fits TRBJ2-7 better, so the J call may be wrong. Germline CDR1 and CDR2: ENHRY and SYGVKD. This CDR3 is built from 15 residues. DNA for the CDR3: TGTGCCATCAGTGATTGGAGCGGGAGCTCCTACGAGCAGTACTTC. It is translated as CAISDWSGSSYEQYF.

The chain links TRBV30 to TRBJ2-2; possibly TRBD2 for D (5 bases). The germline V and J ends were trimmed by 3 bases and 7 bases, with 15 bases remaining between them. The CDR3 sequence is 14 residues long. Germline CDR1 GTSNPN, CDR2 SVGIG (reference sequence). The chain's CDR3 is CAWSDTADHGELFF. The CDR3 DNA reads as TGTGCCTGGAGCGATACAGCGGACCACGGGGAGCTGTTTTTT.

V usage is TRBV4-1 and J usage is TRBJ2-5, with D perhaps matching TRBD1 (6 bases). Trimming removed 0 bases at V and 5 bases at J, with 13 bases between. Germline V gives CDR1 MGHRA, CDR2 YSYEKL. The CDR3 covers 15 residues. The CDR3 nucleotides are TGCGCCAGCAGCCAAGAACAGGGTTTGGGGGAGACCCAGTACTTC. It is translated as CASSQEQGLGETQYF.

The rearrangement joins TRBV28 to TRBJ1-1; D ambiguous. Germline lookup yields CDR1 MDHEN and CDR2 SYDVKM. The CDR3 sequence is 14 residues long. V was cut by 7 bases and J by 4 bases, with 16 bases left in between. The CDR3 region is CASTFSLGATEAFF. CDR3 DNA sequence: TGTGCCAGCACCTTCTCCCTGGGAGCCACTGAAGCTTTCTTT. Variable domain in full (rest from reference TRBV28 and TRBJ1-1): DVKVTQSSRYLVKRTGEKVFLECVQDMDHENMFWYRQDPGLGLRLIYFSYDVKMKEKGDIPEGYSVSREKKERFSLILESASTNQTSMYLCASTFSLGATEAFFGQGTRLTVV.

This sequence joins TRBV28 and TRBJ2-1; 11 bases align to TRBD2. V gave up 3 bases and J gave up 4 bases; unmatched junction bases: 2. Per germline, CDR1 MDHEN and CDR2 SYDVKM. CDR3 length: 15 residues. This chain's CDR3 is CASSLTSGIYNEQFF. Here the CDR3 DNA reads TGTGCCAGCAGTTTGACTAGCGGGATTTACAATGAGCAGTTCTTC.

The J gene is TRBJ2-1, the V gene TRBV5-1; possible D gene TRBD2, 6 bases. Trimming cost V 2 bases and J 2 bases, with 8 bases left between them. The CDR3 sequence is 14 residues long. Germline lookup yields CDR1 SGHRS and CDR2 YFSETQ. In DNA form, the CDR3 reads TGCGCCAGCAGCTTCGGGGGACCCTACAATGAGCAGTTCTTC. It is translated as CASSFGGPYNEQFF.

The chain joins TRBV29-1 to TRBJ1-1; D is uncertain. Trimming stripped 4 bases from V and 0 bases from J, with 6 bases between. The CDR3 length is 12 residues. The V gene's germline CDR1 is SQVTM and CDR2 ANQGSEA. CDR3 DNA sequence: TGCAGCGTTGTGACCCTGAACACTGAAGCTTTCTTT. It specifies CSVVTLNTEAFF.

This sequence joins TRBV28 and TRBJ1-5; maybe TRBD1 (5 bases). The CDR3 covers 14 residues. The germline V gene has CDR1 MDHEN and CDR2 SYDVKM. Trimming left V 2 bases short and J 7 bases short, with 12 bases between. In nucleotides, the CDR3 is TGTGCCAGCAGTTTAGTTGCAGGGAGGCAGCCCCAGCATTTT. Protein sequence: CASSLVAGRQPQHF.

The rearrangement uses TRBV27 and TRBJ1-1; TRBD1 matches at 9 bases. Trimming removed 4 bases from V and 0 bases from J; junction bases left unmatched: 9. Germline V CDR1 and CDR2: MNHEY, SMNVEV (reference sequence). This CDR3 has 17 residues. The CDR3 reads CASSSRLQGAMNTEAFF. Written as DNA, the CDR3 is TGTGCCAGCAGTTCCCGATTACAGGGGGCGATGAACACTGAAGCTTTCTTT.

The chain is built from TRBV27 and TRBJ2-7; maybe TRBD2 (6 bases). The CDR3 is made up of 17 amino acids. Germline values: CDR1 MNHEY, CDR2 SMNVEV (reference sequence). V was clipped by 2 bases and J by 3 bases, with 20 bases between them. The DNA for the CDR3 is TGTGCCAGCAGTTTACGATTAAACCGGGACTGGAGCTACGAGCAGTACTTC. It yields the protein CASSLRLNRDWSYEQYF.

V gene TRBV27 combines with J gene TRBJ1-5; 12 bases map to TRBD1. CDR1 MNHEY and CDR2 SMNVEV come from the germline V gene (reference sequence). The V segment lost 6 bases and the J segment 6 bases; nucleotides outside the gene matches: 18. This CDR3 comprises 19 residues. The CDR3 region is CASSNLPGQGAGTGQPQHF. In DNA form, the CDR3 reads TGTGCCAGCAGCAACCTACCGGGACAGGGGGCTGGTACGGGTCAGCCCCAGCATTTT.

The V call is TRBV9, the J call TRBJ1-2, with 7 bases that match TRBD1. CDR1 is SGDLS and CDR2 is YYNGEE in the germline V gene. Losses at the gene ends were 0 bases for V and 6 bases for J; bases not matched to a gene: 17. This CDR3 is built from 18 residues. The CDR3 loop reads CASSVATGQENLGDGYTF. In nucleotides, the CDR3 is TGTGCCAGCAGCGTAGCTACCGGACAGGAAAACCTTGGGGATGGCTACACCTTC. The full variable domain, with the rest looked up from reference TRBV9 and TRBJ1-2, is DSGVTQTPKHLITATGQRVTLRCSPRSGDLSVYWYQQSLDQGLQFLIQYYNGEERAKGNILERFSAQQFPDLHSELNLSSLELGDSALYFCASSVATGQENLGDGYTFGSGTRLTVV.

The CDR3 DNA sequence: TGTGCCAGCAGCCAAGGCTTGGCTAGCAATCAGCCCCAGCATTTT. Residues: CASSQGLASNQPQHF. The genes are TRBV7-9 and TRBJ1-5; D is ambiguous. Germline CDR1 and CDR2: SEHNR and FQNEAQ (reference sequence). The CDR3 runs to 15 residues. V gave up 5 bases and J gave up 0 bases, with 11 bases separating them.

The chain joins TRBV5-1 to TRBJ2-2, with D hard to call. Per germline, CDR1 SGHRS and CDR2 YFSETQ. The germline V and J ends were trimmed by 4 bases and 3 bases, with 4 bases remaining between them. The CDR3 sequence is 12 residues long. For the CDR3, the DNA is TGCGCCAGCAGCATCGACACCGGGGAGCTGTTTTTT. Its translation is CASSIDTGELFF.

The chain joins TRBV5-4 to TRBJ2-5; TRBD2 matches at 10 bases. Germline CDR1 and CDR2: SGHNT and YYREEE (reference sequence). The junction had 7 bases not matched to a gene; V was cut back by 3 bases and J by 2 bases. The CDR3 is made up of 16 amino acids. DNA for the CDR3: TGTGCCAGCAGCTCCAGGACTAGCGGCCCTCAAGAGACCCAGTACTTC. Protein sequence: CASSSRTSGPQETQYF.

This chain uses TRBV11-2 with TRBJ2-5; D unresolved. CDR3 length equals 12 residues. V was shortened by 0 bases and J by 6 bases, with 5 bases between the two germline ends. Germline V gene sequence: CDR1 SGHAT, CDR2 FQNNGV. This chain's CDR3 is CASSLDGQTQYF. The CDR3 coding sequence is TGTGCCAGCAGCTTAGATGGGCAGACCCAGTACTTC.

The CDR3 sequence is CASSGFSGDAYNEQFF. CDR3 bases: TGTGCCAGCAGCGGCTTTAGCGGGGACGCCTACAATGAGCAGTTCTTC. The V gene is TRBV11-2, the J gene TRBJ2-1; 8 bases map to TRBD2. Germline trimming cut 5 bases from V and 2 bases from J; bases unmatched to any gene: 8. CDR3 size: 16 residues. Germline V lookup: CDR1 SGHAT, CDR2 FQNNGV.

This sequence joins TRBV9 and TRBJ1-1, with a weak D call TRBD1 (5 bases). The CDR3 consists of 14 residues. V lost 0 bases and J lost 5, with 11 bases in between. Germline V gives CDR1 SGDLS, CDR2 YYNGEE. CDR3 sequence: CASSVVSGWTEAFF. In nucleotides, the CDR3 is TGTGCCAGCAGCGTAGTTTCAGGGTGGACTGAAGCTTTCTTT. Full variable domain (remainder filled in from reference TRBV9 and TRBJ1-1): DSGVTQTPKHLITATGQRVTLRCSPRSGDLSVYWYQQSLDQGLQFLIQYYNGEERAKGNILERFSAQQFPDLHSELNLSSLELGDSALYFCASSVVSGWTEAFFGQGTRLTVV.

In this sample, this clone turned up a few times. Other nucleotide sequences in the sample specify the same CDR3. V and J are TRBV6-5 and TRBJ1-1, with 7 bases lining up with TRBD1. V dropped 8 bases and J dropped 1; count of bases not matched to a gene: 1. This CDR3 comprises 12 residues. Germline CDR1 MNHEY, CDR2 SVGAGI. CDR3 residues: CASRQGNTEAFF. Here the CDR3 DNA reads TGTGCCAGCCGACAGGGGAACACTGAAGCTTTCTTT.

This chain connects TRBV9 to TRBJ2-7, with 8 bases matching TRBD2. The CDR3 is 13 residues long. Germline trimming cut 3 bases from V and 7 bases from J; bases unmatched to any gene: 6. CDR1 is SGDLS, CDR2 YYNGEE, per germline. This CDR3 reads CASSAGTRLEQYF. CDR3 sequence (DNA): TGTGCCAGCAGCGCCGGGACTAGACTGGAGCAGTACTTC.

The chain has TRBV27 and TRBJ1-1; 9 nucleotides line up with TRBD1. The CDR3 runs to 19 residues. Looked up from germline, CDR1 is MNHEY and CDR2 is SMNVEV (reference sequence). V was clipped by 2 bases and J by 0 bases; unmatched bases: 13. The CDR3 spells CASSLIGTGTIQMNTEAFF. CDR3 nucleotides: TGTGCCAGCAGTTTAATTGGGACAGGGACAATTCAAATGAACACTGAAGCTTTCTTT.

The table lists this clone with a count of one. The chain has TRBV7-9 and TRBJ2-1; D perhaps matches TRBD2 (5 bases). Germline CDR1 is SEHNR and CDR2 is FQNEAQ (reference sequence). CDR3 length: 15 residues. Between the trimmed V and J ends, which lost 3 bases and 6 bases, there was a span of 15 bases. The CDR3 DNA is TGTGCCAGCAGCTTTATCCAAAGCGGAGTCAATGAGCAGTTCTTC. It translates to CASSFIQSGVNEQFF. The full variable domain, its missing parts supplied by reference TRBV7-9 and TRBJ2-1, is DTGVSQNPRHKITKRGQNVTFRCDPISEHNRLYWYRQTLGQGPEFLTYFQNEAQLEKSRLLSDRFSAERPKGSFSTLEIQRTEQGDSAMYLCASSFIQSGVNEQFFGPGTRLTVL.

A note on this clone: This CDR3 is also generated by other DNA sequences in the sample. This sequence joins TRBV28 and TRBJ2-7; 10 bases line up with TRBD1. The CDR3 runs to 14 residues. J was trimmed by 2 bases and V by 6 bases; bases with no gene match: 4. Germline CDR1 MDHEN, CDR2 SYDVKM. Here the CDR3 reads CASRSGTGAYEQYF. CDR3 DNA sequence: TGTGCCAGCAGGTCGGGGACAGGGGCCTACGAGCAGTACTTC.

The rearrangement joins TRBV9 to TRBJ2-1, with D maybe TRBD1 (6 bases). The CDR3 extends over 17 amino acids. V was pared by 0 bases and J by 0 bases, with 13 bases between. CDR1 is SGDLS, CDR2 YYNGEE, per germline. CDR3 region: CASSVVPDRSSYNEQFF. The CDR3 DNA reads as TGTGCCAGCAGCGTAGTACCCGACAGGAGCTCCTACAATGAGCAGTTCTTC.

V usage is TRBV7-6 and J usage is TRBJ1-5; D is unresolved. The CDR3 totals 15 residues. Per the germline V gene, CDR1 is SGHVS and CDR2 is FNYEAQ. V dropped 1 base and J dropped 2 bases, with 9 bases sitting between them. The CDR3 DNA reads as TGTGCCAGCAGCTTAGGGGGTGACGGCAATCAGCCCCAGCATTTT. Translated: CASSLGGDGNQPQHF.

The gene calls are TRBV5-4 and TRBJ2-1; possible D gene TRBD1, 7 bases. The CDR3 extends over 12 amino acids. The germline V gene has CDR1 SGHNT and CDR2 YYREEE (reference sequence). The germline V and J ends were trimmed by 7 bases and 5 bases, with 10 bases remaining between them. This chain's CDR3 is CASVRGDNEQFF. In DNA, the CDR3 is TGTGCCAGCGTCAGGGGGGACAATGAGCAGTTCTTC.

The chain employs TRBV28 and TRBJ1-2; 8 bases line up with TRBD1. This CDR3 region has 16 residues. Germline V gene data show CDR1 as MDHEN and CDR2 as SYDVKM. Trimming at V came to 6 bases and at J to 3 bases, leaving 12 bases not matched to a gene. This CDR3 is CASSANSRGLDYGYTF. CDR3 bases: TGTGCCAGCAGCGCAAACAGCAGGGGGCTTGACTATGGCTACACCTTC.

The chain links TRBV2 to TRBJ2-5; 11 bases map to TRBD2. V shed 4 bases, J shed 5 bases, and the junction held 15 bases outside the gene matches. The CDR3 has 18 amino acids. CDR1 SNHLY and CDR2 FYNNEI come from the germline V gene. CDR3: CASSAVYGTSGGGETQYF. CDR3 DNA sequence: TGTGCCAGCAGTGCGGTGTACGGGACTAGCGGAGGGGGGGAGACCCAGTACTTC.

The rearrangement links TRBV4-3 to TRBJ2-2; 12 bases are shared with TRBD2. CDR1 is LGHNA, CDR2 YSLEER, per germline. Trimming at V came to 5 bases and at J to 5 bases, leaving 3 bases not matched to a gene. The CDR3 loop spans 15 amino acids. This CDR3 is CASSETSGSTGELFF. CDR3 nucleotide sequence: TGCGCCAGCAGCGAGACTAGCGGGAGTACCGGGGAGCTGTTTTTT.